This T cell receptor (beta chain) was profiled in a study of T-cell reconstitution after alpha-beta-depleted transplantation in children (dated by TCRdb to 2015 to 2016). Turning to the overall study: The study quantitatively tracked T-cell immune reconstitution after TCRalphabeta/CD19-depleted allogeneic hematopoietic cell transplantation in children using TCR repertoire profiling. Results the study describes overall, beyond this receptor: The apparently early alphabetaT-cell count recovery about two months after transplant was reportedly dependent on only several hundred rapidly expanded clones derived from non-depleted graft cells. In some patients, high TCRbeta diversity at day 60 was attributed to recipient T cells and intrathymic progenitors that had survived conditioning. Over subsequent months, a decline in hyperexpanded clone frequencies was noted, and after one year, T-cell counts and TCRbeta diversity were mostly ascribed to newly produced T cells.

This clonotype was counted at least ten times. This receptor's antigen is unknown. No much larger clone is present one base from it, and per-base qualities are unavailable. The sample's treatment or condition, from its label and the paper: allogeneic hematopoietic cell transplantation with graft depleted of TCRalphabeta T cells and CD19 B cells. Transplant recipients were children who received TCRalphabeta/CD19-depleted allogeneic hematopoietic cell grafts. The CDR3 spans 15 residues, from the cysteine through the phenylalanine. The entry retains the CDR3 DNA only, 45 bases that are in frame from base 1. Germline trimming amounts to 5 bases on V and 5 bases on J, with 8 as the count of junction bases outside the gene matches. The germline V gene gives CDR1 as MNHNS and CDR2 as SASEGT. Library construction relied on PCR. Sequencing used an Illumina HiSeq 2500. To normalize quantification of the TCRbeta repertoire, the TCR libraries were built with molecular barcoding that relied on unique molecular identifiers. TCRdb trimmed the raw reads at Q25, called clones with MiXCR and kept productive beta chains. Rows with a matching CDR3 protein are joined into one entry that keeps the most common DNA and genes. Recorded for this sample are some 840,000 distinct CDR3 sequences; roughly 16% of them occurred a single time. Under 6% of the sample goes to the ten largest clones.

Sequencing was performed on PBMCs, mostly from graft donor cells, taken 360 days after TCRalphabeta/CD19-depleted stem cell transplant. The chain couples TRBV6-1 to TRBJ2-1, with TRBD2 identical over 8 junction bases. This TCR derives from a male patient younger than 18 who had a stem cell transplant for acute lymphoblastic leukemia, so the T cells may come from the graft donor. The DNA sequence follows: TGTGCCAGCAGTAGTCCGGGACTAGGGCACAATGAGCAGTTCTTC. This yields the protein CASSSPGLGHNEQFF.